This is a list of T cell receptor beta chains from one sample in a study of blood T cell repertoires in COVID-19. Libraries were prepared by immunoSEQ multiplex PCR; TCRdb keeps only in-frame clonotypes and omits some of them. This sample has 300,000 to 400,000 clones, with 85% found just once. Source material: PBMCs or T cells enriched from blood (not recorded which). The source is a woman aged 30 to 39 who had been exposed to COVID-19. Both conserved end residues are part of each CDR3. The D gene is left open where the match is weak. The size field is filled for only some rows; it gives once, few, many or a size class.

16	TRBV19	TRBJ2-3	-	TRBD1	TGTGCCAGTAGTAGGAGACAGGGGACTAGCACAGATACGCAGTATTTT	CASSRRQGTSTDTQYF
16	TRBV19	TRBJ1-1	-	-	TGTGCCAGTAGTAGCAGGGGCATTTATCGGAACACTGAAGCTTTCTTT	CASSSRGIYRNTEAFF
14	TRBV19	TRBJ1-5	-	-	TGTGCCAGTGACTCTCGGCCAAGTAATCAGCCCCAGCATTTT	CASDSRPSNQPQHF
15	TRBV5-4	TRBJ1-2	-	TRBD1	TGTGCCAGCAGCTTGGCCGGGCAGGGGGCGCGTGGCTACACCTTC	CASSLAGQGARGYTF
13	TRBV5-1	TRBJ2-2	-	TRBD1	TGCGCCAGCAAGGACAGGGACGCCGGGGAGCTGTTTTTT	CASKDRDAGELFF
14	TRBV5-5	TRBJ1-6	-	TRBD1	TGTGCCAGCAGCATTCACAGGGGCGGCTCACCCCTCCACTTT	CASSIHRGGSPLHF
15	TRBV19	TRBJ2-3	-	-	TGTGCCAGTGGATTTAGCGGCACACCCACAGATACGCAGTATTTT	CASGFSGTPTDTQYF
14	TRBV28	TRBJ2-3	-	TRBD2	TGTGCCAGCAGTTCTGGGACTAGCGGGCATACGCAGTATTTT	CASSSGTSGHTQYF
13	TRBV9	TRBJ1-2	-	TRBD1	TGTGCCAGCAGCCGTCAGGGGGCTTATGGCTACACCTTC	CASSRQGAYGYTF
13	TRBV11-1	TRBJ1-5	-	TRBD1	TGTGCCAGCAGCTTAGCGACAGGGAGGCCCCAGCATTTT	CASSLATGRPQHF
15	TRBV7-3	TRBJ1-1	-	TRBD1	TGTGCCAGCAGCTCGCGGACAGGGGGCTACACTGAAGCTTTCTTT	CASSSRTGGYTEAFF
13	TRBV7-2	TRBJ1-2	-	-	TGTGCCAGCAGCAGGGGCCCTCTCTATGGCTACACCTTC	CASSRGPLYGYTF
16	TRBV11-2	TRBJ2-5	-	TRBD2	TGTGCCAGCAGCTTAGTTTTGGGCGGGAGCCAAGAGACCCAGTACTTC	CASSLVLGGSQETQYF
13	TRBV2	TRBJ1-2	once	-	TGTGCCAGCAATCTTAGGGGGAACTATGGCTACACCTTC	CASNLRGNYGYTF
14	TRBV28	TRBJ1-5	-	-	TGTGCCAGCAGTTTAAGAACACCCAATCAGCCCCAGCATTTT	CASSLRTPNQPQHF
15	TRBV19	TRBJ1-5	-	-	TGTGCCAGTAGTATCACCGACTATAGCAATCAGCCCCAGCATTTT	CASSITDYSNQPQHF
10	TRBV7-9	TRBJ2-7	-	-	TGTGCCACCGGGGACTACGAGCAGTACTTC	CATGDYEQYF
15	TRBV6-4	TRBJ2-1	few	TRBD1	TGTGCCAGCAGTGACTCAACAGGGGGCTACAATGAGCAGTTCTTC	CASSDSTGGYNEQFF
14	TRBV3-1/TRBV3-2	TRBJ1-5	few	-	TGTGCCAGCAGCCGGTCAGGGGCAAATCAGCCCCAGCATTTT	CASSRSGANQPQHF
13	TRBV7-9	TRBJ2-1	-	-	TGTGCCAGCAGCTTAGGGGCAGGCAATGAGCAGTTCTTC	CASSLGAGNEQFF
14	TRBV7-9	TRBJ2-1	-	TRBD2	TGTGCCAGCAGCGGTGGACTAGCGGGGGGGCGTCAGTTCTTC	CASSGGLAGGRQFF
15	TRBV9	TRBJ2-3	-	-	TGTGCCAGCAGTGAGCAGGTTTCTAGCACAGATACGCAGTATTTT	CASSEQVSSTDTQYF
13	TRBV12-3/TRBV12-4	TRBJ1-4	-	-	TGTGCCAGCAGTCCCCTGACAAGAGAAAAACTGTTTTTT	CASSPLTREKLFF
15	TRBV7-9	TRBJ2-2	few	TRBD1	TGTGCCAGCAGCCGGACAGGGGGCTATGCCGGGGAGCTGTTTTTT	CASSRTGGYAGELFF
16	TRBV9	TRBJ1-3	once	TRBD1	TGTGCCAGCAGCGTAGGGACAGGGGTCTCTGGAAACACCATATATTTT	CASSVGTGVSGNTIYF
16	TRBV4-2	TRBJ2-3	-	TRBD2	TGTGCCAGCAGCCAATCACTAGCGGGGGTCACAGATACGCAGTATTTT	CASSQSLAGVTDTQYF
20	TRBV5-1	TRBJ2-1	-	TRBD2	TGCGCCAGCAGCCCTAACACGCTCGGGCTAGCGGGAGGGCCGAGTAATGAGCAGTTCTTC	CASSPNTLGLAGGPSNEQFF
14	TRBV5-4	TRBJ1-4	-	TRBD1	TGTGCCAGCAGCCCGGGGACAGGAGATGAAAAACTGTTTTTT	CASSPGTGDEKLFF
16	TRBV6-5	TRBJ2-3	-	TRBD2	TGTGCCAGCAGTTTCGGACAGCTAGCGGGGACAGATACGCAGTATTTT	CASSFGQLAGTDTQYF
13	TRBV27	TRBJ2-7	-	-	TGTGCCAGCAGTAGAGTTCGGGATTACGAGCAGTACTTC	CASSRVRDYEQYF
17	TRBV19	TRBJ2-5	-	TRBD2	TGTGCCAGTAGTATTCCTCCGGGACTAGCGGGACAAGAGACCCAGTACTTC	CASSIPPGLAGQETQYF
15	TRBV19	TRBJ1-6	once	-	TGTGCCAGTAGTATAGGTGACAGTGGAGTTTCACCCCTCCACTTT	CASSIGDSGVSPLHF
14	TRBV2	TRBJ2-1	-	TRBD2	TGTGCCAGCATAGGGACTAGCGTTTCGGCTGAGCAGTTCTTC	CASIGTSVSAEQFF
17	TRBV5-5	TRBJ1-4	-	TRBD1	TGTGCCAGCAGCTTGGTACAGGGGGCGCGGTCTAATGAAAAACTGTTTTTT	CASSLVQGARSNEKLFF
19	TRBV13	TRBJ1-3	-	TRBD1	TGTGCCAGCAGCTTACTTGGCGGAGGGCGACAGGGGGGAGGAAACACCATATATTTT	CASSLLGGGRQGGGNTIYF
13	TRBV3-1/TRBV3-2	TRBJ2-7	-	-	TGTGCCAGCAGCCAGGAGATCCCCTACGAGCAGTACTTC	CASSQEIPYEQYF
17	TRBV9	TRBJ1-3	-	TRBD1	TGTGCCAGCAGCGCTGAGGGACAGGCGAGTTCTGGAAACACCATATATTTT	CASSAEGQASSGNTIYF
15	TRBV2	TRBJ1-2	once	TRBD1	TGTGCCAGCAGTGAAGTGCGACAGGGGGCGCGAGGCTACACCTTC	CASSEVRQGARGYTF
15	TRBV7-3	TRBJ1-1	-	-	TGTGCCAGCAGCCGTTCGGCAAAAGCGGGCACTGAAGCTTTCTTT	CASSRSAKAGTEAFF
14	TRBV4-1	TRBJ2-2	-	-	TGCGCCAGCAGCCACCCTGCCTCGGCCGGGGAGCTGTTTTTT	CASSHPASAGELFF
16	TRBV27	TRBJ1-5	-	TRBD1	TGTGCCAGCAGTTTTTTCCGGGGACAGGGAAATCAGCCCCAGCATTTT	CASSFFRGQGNQPQHF
14	TRBV7-9	TRBJ1-5	few	-	TGTGCCAGCAGCTTGGGCCTTAGCAATCAGCCCCAGCATTTT	CASSLGLSNQPQHF
15	TRBV7-9	TRBJ1-6	-	-	TGTGCCAGCAGCTTAGTGGCGGGGGCGAATTCACCCCTCCACTTT	CASSLVAGANSPLHF
12	TRBV5-4	TRBJ1-6	-	TRBD1	TGTGCCAGTGGACAGGGCTCATCACCCCTCCACTTT	CASGQGSSPLHF
14	TRBV28	TRBJ1-6	-	TRBD1	TGTGCCAGCAGTGGGACAGGTGCAAATTCACCCCTCCACTTT	CASSGTGANSPLHF
16	TRBV19	TRBJ1-5	-	-	TGTGCCAGTAGTACCCGACAGGTCTATAGCAATCAGCCCCAGCATTTT	CASSTRQVYSNQPQHF
12	TRBV27	TRBJ1-4	-	-	TGTGCCAGCCAAGGGGGGGGCGAAAAACTGTTTTTT	CASQGGGEKLFF
14	TRBV29-1	TRBJ1-1	once	-	TGCAGCGTTGTGGAGGGGATACGTAACACTGAAGCTTTCTTT	CSVVEGIRNTEAFF
14	TRBV5-6	TRBJ2-1	once	-	TGTGCCAGCAGCTTGGGACAGTTTTACAATGAGCAGTTCTTC	CASSLGQFYNEQFF
14	TRBV7-3	TRBJ2-5	-	TRBD1	TGTGCCAGCAGCTCCTCAGGGGGCAAGGAGACCCAGTACTTC	CASSSSGGKETQYF
16	TRBV25-1	TRBJ2-2	-	-	TGTGCCAGCAGGACAGGTTTGACTGGTGGAGCCGGGGAGCTGTTTTTT	CASRTGLTGGAGELFF
15	TRBV19	TRBJ2-1	-	TRBD2	TGTGCCAGTAGTATTTTAGCGGGATACTACAATGAGCAGTTCTTC	CASSILAGYYNEQFF
15	TRBV19	TRBJ1-3	-	-	TGTGCCAGTAGTAGCCACTTAGCCTCTGGAAACACCATATATTTT	CASSSHLASGNTIYF